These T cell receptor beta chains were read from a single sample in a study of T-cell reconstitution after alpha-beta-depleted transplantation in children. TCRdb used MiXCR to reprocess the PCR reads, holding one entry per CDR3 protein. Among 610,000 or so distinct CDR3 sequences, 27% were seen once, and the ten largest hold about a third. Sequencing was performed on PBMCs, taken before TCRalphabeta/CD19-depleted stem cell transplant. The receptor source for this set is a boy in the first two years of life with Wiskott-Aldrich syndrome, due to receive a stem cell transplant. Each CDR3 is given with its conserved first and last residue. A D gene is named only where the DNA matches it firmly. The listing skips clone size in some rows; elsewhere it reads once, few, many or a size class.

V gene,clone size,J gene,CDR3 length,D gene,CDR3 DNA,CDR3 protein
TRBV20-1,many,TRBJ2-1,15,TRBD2,TGCAGTGCTAGAGAGCCGGCTAGCGGGGGCAATGAGCAGTTCTTC,CSAREPASGGNEQFF
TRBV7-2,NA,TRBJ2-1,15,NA,TGTGCCAGCAGCTTGTACTCCCACTCCTACAATGAGCAGTTCTTC,CASSLYSHSYNEQFF
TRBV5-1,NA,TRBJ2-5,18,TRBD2,TGCGCCAGCAGCTTGGGACGTATATCTAGCGGGAGTCGAGAGACCCAGTACTTC,CASSLGRISSGSRETQYF
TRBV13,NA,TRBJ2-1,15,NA,TGTGCCAGCAGCTTAGATGGGGGAAGGCTGGGTGAGCAGTTCTTC,CASSLDGGRLGEQFF
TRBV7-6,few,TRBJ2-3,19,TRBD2,TGTGCCAGCAGCTTAGCTTCGGGGATAGCGGGGGAGCTGGTCTTGGCGCAGTATTTT,CASSLASGIAGELVLAQYF
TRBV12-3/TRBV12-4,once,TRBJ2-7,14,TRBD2,TGTGCCAGCAGCCTCCCGGGACTAGTTGAAGAGCAGTACTTC,CASSLPGLVEEQYF
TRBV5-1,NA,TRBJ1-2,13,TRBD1,TGCGCCAGCACCATCGGGACAGACTATGGCTACACCTTC,CASTIGTDYGYTF
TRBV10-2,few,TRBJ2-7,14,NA,TGCGCCAGCAGTGAACGTTTCGGGGAGTACGAGCAGTACTTC,CASSERFGEYEQYF
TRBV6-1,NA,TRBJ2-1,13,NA,TGTGCCAGCAGTGAAAAAGGAGGAGAAGAGCAGTTCTTC,CASSEKGGEEQFF
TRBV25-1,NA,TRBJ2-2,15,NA,TGTGCCAGCAGTGAATCGGGTGAGGCGATCGGGGAGCTGTTTTTT,CASSESGEAIGELFF
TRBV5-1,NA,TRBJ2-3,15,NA,TGCGCCAGCAGCGCCGACCCTTCTAGCACAGATACGCAGTATTTT,CASSADPSSTDTQYF
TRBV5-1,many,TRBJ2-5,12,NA,TGCGCCAGCAGCTTGGTCCAAGAGACCCAGTACTTC,CASSLVQETQYF
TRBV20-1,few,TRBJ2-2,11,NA,TGCAGTGCTCCAGGTACCGGGGAGCTGTTTTTT,CSAPGTGELFF
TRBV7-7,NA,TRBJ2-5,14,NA,TGTGCCAGCAGCGCCCAACCAGGGAGAGAGACCCAGTACTTC,CASSAQPGRETQYF
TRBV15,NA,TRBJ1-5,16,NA,TGTGCCACCAGCAGAGAACAGGGTCGGGGCAATCAGCCCCAGCATTTT,CATSREQGRGNQPQHF
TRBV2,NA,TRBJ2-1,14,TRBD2,TGTGCCAGCGCCGCGGGGGTTTACATGTATGAGCAGTTCTTC,CASAAGVYMYEQFF
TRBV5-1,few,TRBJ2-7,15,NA,TGCGCCAGCAGGAGAGGACATTCGGTTTCCTACGAGCAGTACTTC,CASRRGHSVSYEQYF
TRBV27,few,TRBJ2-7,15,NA,TGTGCCAGCAGTCATCGACCCGCTCTAAACTACGAGCAGTACTTC,CASSHRPALNYEQYF
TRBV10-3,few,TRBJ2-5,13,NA,TGTGCCATCAGTGAGAGGCAGCAAGAGACCCAGTACTTC,CAISERQQETQYF
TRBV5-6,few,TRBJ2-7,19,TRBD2,TGTGCCAGCAGCCGTACGACCGGGACTAGCGGGAGGAGGATTTACGAGCAGTACTTC,CASSRTTGTSGRRIYEQYF
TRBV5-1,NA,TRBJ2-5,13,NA,TGCGCCAGCAGCTTGGCCATTGGGGAGACCCAGTACTTC,CASSLAIGETQYF
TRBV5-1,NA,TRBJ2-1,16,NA,TGCGCCAGCAGCCTAGGCCGTATATGGTTCCACAATGAGCAGTTCTTC,CASSLGRIWFHNEQFF
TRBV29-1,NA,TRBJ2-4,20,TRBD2,TGCAGCGTTGTAGCTCTCGGGACTAGCCGGAAGGGAATAGCCAAAAACATTCAGTACTTC,CSVVALGTSRKGIAKNIQYF
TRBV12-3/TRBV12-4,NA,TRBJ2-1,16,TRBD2,TGTGCCAGCAGACAGACGCACCGACTAGCGGGAGATGAGCAGTTCTTC,CASRQTHRLAGDEQFF
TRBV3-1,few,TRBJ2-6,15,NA,TGTGCCAGCAGCCAACCCGGGGGAGGGGCCAACGTCCTGACTTTC,CASSQPGGGANVLTF
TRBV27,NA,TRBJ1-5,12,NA,TGTGCCAGCAGTTTAATTGGTCAGCCCCAGCATTTT,CASSLIGQPQHF
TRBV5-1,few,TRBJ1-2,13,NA,TGCGCCAGCAGCTTGGACAGGCTTGAGGGCTACACCTTC,CASSLDRLEGYTF
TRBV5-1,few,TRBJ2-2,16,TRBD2,TGCGCCAGCAGCTTGCCACGGCTAGCGGTAACCGGGGAGCTGTTTTTT,CASSLPRLAVTGELFF
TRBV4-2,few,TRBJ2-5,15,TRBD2,TGTGCCAGCAGCCAAGTGGGACTAGGGGTGGAGACCCAGTACTTC,CASSQVGLGVETQYF
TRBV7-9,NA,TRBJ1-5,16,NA,TGTGCCAGCAGCTCCTCTACGGGGGCTCGCATTCAGCCCCAGCATTTT,CASSSSTGARIQPQHF
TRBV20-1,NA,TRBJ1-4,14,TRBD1,TGCAGTGCTAGAGGGGGACAGGGAGGAGAAAAACTGTTTTTT,CSARGGQGGEKLFF
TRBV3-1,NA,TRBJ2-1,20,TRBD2,TGTGCCAGCAGCCAAGAAGTGTCTAGCGGGAAATTAGGGACTCATTATGAGCAGTTCTTC,CASSQEVSSGKLGTHYEQFF
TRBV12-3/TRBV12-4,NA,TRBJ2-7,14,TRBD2,TGTGCCAGCAGTGCACTAGCGGAGGACTACGAGCAGTACTTC,CASSALAEDYEQYF
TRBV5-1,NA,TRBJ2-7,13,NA,TGCGCCAGCAGCTTGAGACCGAGAAACGAGCAGTACTTC,CASSLRPRNEQYF
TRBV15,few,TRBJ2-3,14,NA,TGTGCCACCAGCAGCGGGATATTCACAGATACGCAGTATTTT,CATSSGIFTDTQYF
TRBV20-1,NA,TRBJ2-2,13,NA,TGCAGTGAATTACAGCAAAACACCGGGGAGCTGTTTTTT,CSELQQNTGELFF